This T cell receptor (beta chain) was sequenced in a study of CD8 T cells in ankylosing spondylitis. TCRdb independently ran MiXCR on the 5' RACE reads; one entry per CDR3 protein. The data contain 250,000 to 350,000 distinct CDR3 sequences, around 18% of them singletons. On this clonotype itself: Its matching antigen is unknown.

General observations from the study: Clones that were linked to disease were CD8+ and were relatively rare in peripheral blood. Seven or eight highly homologous variants made up a TCR beta motif, and this motif appeared characteristic of ankylosing spondylitis blood. Some of these motif variants have turned up before, in reports on reactive arthritis synovial fluid and blood. There was reportedly significant enrichment of clones that were disease-linked in matched ankylosing spondylitis synovial fluid.

This CDR3 spans 12 amino acids. Germline V gene lookup returns CDR1 ENHRY and CDR2 SYGVKD. Deletions cut 4 bases from V and 8 bases from J, with 8 bases between. This sequence was found in a male donor with ankylosing spondylitis or in good health (not recorded which). Source material: blood, either unsorted or a sorted T cell fraction (not recorded which). The chain joins TRBV10-3 to TRBJ2-2, with D unclear. As DNA, the CDR3 is TGTGCCATCAGTGTAATAAGTGGGGAGCTGTTTTTT. Translation gives CAISVISGELFF.